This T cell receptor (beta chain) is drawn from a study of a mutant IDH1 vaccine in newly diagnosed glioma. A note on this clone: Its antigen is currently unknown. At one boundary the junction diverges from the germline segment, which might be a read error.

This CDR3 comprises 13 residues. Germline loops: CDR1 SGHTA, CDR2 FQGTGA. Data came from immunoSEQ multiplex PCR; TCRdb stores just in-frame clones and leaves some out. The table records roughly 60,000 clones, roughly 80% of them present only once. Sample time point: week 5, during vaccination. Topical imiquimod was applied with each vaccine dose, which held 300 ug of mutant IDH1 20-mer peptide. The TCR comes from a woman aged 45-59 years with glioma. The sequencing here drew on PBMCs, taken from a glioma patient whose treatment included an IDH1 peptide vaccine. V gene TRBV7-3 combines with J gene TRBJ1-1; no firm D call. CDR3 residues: CASSVTGNTEAFF. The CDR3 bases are TGTGCCAGCAGCGTAACTGGGAACACTGAAGCTTTCTTT.